What follows are 26 T cell receptor beta chains derived from one specimen sequenced in a study of identical twins (dated by TCRdb to about 2016). Library preparation used 5' RACE. Reads for this sample came from an Illumina HiSeq 2000. TCRdb reprocessing: public reads trimmed at Q25 with fastp, clones called with MiXCR, in-frame beta chains kept. Each CDR3 protein appears once, grouped with its most common genes and DNA. The sample has 700,000 or so distinct CDR3 sequences on record, over 8.5% of them singletons. The leading ten clones occupy more than 0.75% of the sample. The same data also contributed to another study, on yellow fever vaccine responses in identical twins.

Source material: PBMCs. These TCRs come from a woman aged 18-35 years in good health.

This clonotype was detected only a few times. This chain links TRBV6-5 with TRBJ2-7; possibly TRBD2 for D (5 bases). This CDR3 region has 15 residues. Germline V gene data show CDR1 as MNHEY and CDR2 as SVGAGI. Trimming left V 3 bases short and J 2 bases short, with 14 bases between. DNA for the CDR3: TGTGCCAGCAGTTATAAGAGGGTGAAGGCCTACGAGCAGTACTTC. Translation gives CASSYKRVKAYEQYF.

The J gene is TRBJ2-2, the V gene TRBV29-1; 12 positions match TRBD2. With V trimmed by 6 bases and J by 5 bases, 7 bases remained unmatched. Germline values: CDR1 SQVTM, CDR2 ANQGSEA. The CDR3 has 15 amino acids. The CDR3 loop is CSVQLAGGATGELFF. For the CDR3, the DNA is TGCAGCGTGCAACTAGCGGGGGGCGCAACCGGGGAGCTGTTTTTT.

This clonotype was observed a handful of times. The genes are TRBV5-5 and TRBJ2-7; 8 bases line up with TRBD1. Germline trimming cut 4 bases from V and 2 bases from J; bases unmatched to any gene: 5. The CDR3 loop spans 14 amino acids. Germline lookup yields CDR1 SGHKS and CDR2 YYEKEE (reference sequence). The CDR3 loop is CASSGDRWPYEQYF. The CDR3 region has the DNA TGTGCCAGCAGCGGGGACAGGTGGCCCTACGAGCAGTACTTC.

This clonotype was observed a few times. The J gene is TRBJ1-1, the V gene TRBV27; D remains unclear. Looked up from germline, CDR1 is MNHEY and CDR2 is SMNVEV (reference sequence). V was clipped by 5 bases and J by 2 bases, with 15 bases between them. This CDR3 is built from 15 residues. The CDR3 nucleotides are TGTGCCAGCAGTCTAAACGGCGGGGTAAACACTGAAGCTTTCTTT. The encoded protein is CASSLNGGVNTEAFF.

This clonotype was counted a few times. The chain couples TRBV4-3 to TRBJ2-7; 11 nucleotides agree with TRBD1. From germline, CDR1 is LGHNA and CDR2 YSLEER. The J segment lost 3 bases and the V segment lost 5 bases, leaving 6 bases of the junction unmatched. The CDR3 sequence is 15 residues long. CDR3 sequence (DNA): TGCGCCAGCAGCTATGGACAGGGGGCTATCTACGAGCAGTACTTC. This sequence encodes CASSYGQGAIYEQYF.

CDR3 nucleotide sequence: TGTGCCAGCAGTGAGTTTAACTCTGGGGCCAACGTCCTGACTTTC. Protein sequence: CASSEFNSGANVLTF. The chain carries TRBV25-1 and TRBJ2-6, with D unclear. V shed 3 bases and J shed 0 bases, with 6 bases lying between them. Looked up from germline, CDR1 is MGHDK and CDR2 is SYGVNS. The CDR3 loop spans 15 amino acids.

This clonotype occurred a few times. The rearrangement joins TRBV27 to TRBJ2-3, with 9 bases lining up with TRBD1. CDR3 length equals 15 residues. Germline V gene sequence: CDR1 MNHEY, CDR2 SMNVEV (reference sequence). The ends lost 2 bases at V and 4 bases at J; junction bases unmatched: 4. The CDR3: CASSLGQGNADTQYF. CDR3 nucleotide sequence: TGTGCCAGCAGTTTAGGACAGGGGAACGCAGATACGCAGTATTTT.

This clonotype was recorded at least ten times. The rearrangement uses TRBV12-3 or TRBV12-4 and TRBJ2-4; D assignment may be TRBD1 or TRBD2 (5 bases each). The CDR3 has 14 amino acids. Trimming removed 8 bases from V and 2 bases from J, with 13 bases in between. The CDR3 region has the DNA TGTGCCAGCGGCCTTGAGGGACCCAAAAACATTCAGTACTTC. Amino acids: CASGLEGPKNIQYF.

This clonotype has at least ten counts. The chain recombines TRBV6-1 with TRBJ2-3, with D possibly being TRBD1 (5 bases). CDR1 is MNHNS, CDR2 SASEGT, per germline. The V end lost 6 bases, the J end lost 2 bases, and 12 bases lay between the germline ends. This CDR3 has 14 amino acids. CDR3 loop: CASRQTENTDTQYF. The DNA for the CDR3 is TGTGCCAGCAGACAGACAGAAAACACAGATACGCAGTATTTT.

This clonotype was picked up a small number of times. The genes are TRBV4-1 and TRBJ2-7, with TRBD2 matching over 8 bases. Germline V CDR1 and CDR2: MGHRA, YSYEKL. The CDR3 has 16 residues. V dropped 3 bases and J dropped 2; count of bases not matched to a gene: 9. The CDR3 nucleotides read TGCGCCAGCAGCCAGATGGAGCGGGGGCGACCCTACGAGCAGTACTTC. Translated, it gives CASSQMERGRPYEQYF.

This clonotype was picked up a small number of times. This rearrangement joins TRBV11-2 to TRBJ2-5; TRBD2 agrees at 11 bases. The V gene's germline CDR1 is SGHAT and CDR2 FQNNGV. The CDR3 sequence is 15 residues long. V lost 5 bases and J lost 2; bases outside the gene matches: 4. The CDR3 reads CASSISGRAQETQYF. CDR3 DNA sequence: TGTGCCAGCAGCATTAGCGGGAGGGCTCAAGAGACCCAGTACTTC.

This clonotype was observed a few times. This rearrangement joins TRBV4-1 to TRBJ2-7; D call uncertain. From germline, CDR1 is MGHRA and CDR2 YSYEKL. The V end was cut by 1 base, the J end by 2 bases, with 9 bases between. This CDR3 is built from 14 residues. The CDR3 loop reads CASSQGGGAYEQYF. In DNA, the CDR3 is TGCGCCAGCAGCCAAGGGGGTGGGGCCTACGAGCAGTACTTC.

The chain joins TRBV20-1 to TRBJ2-1; D is tentatively TRBD1 or TRBD2 (5 bases each). Germline CDR1 and CDR2: DFQATT and SNEGSKA (reference sequence). The CDR3 has 15 amino acids. V gave up 4 bases and J gave up 9 bases, with 22 bases separating them. CDR3 loop: CSAIARDRGLGEQFF. CDR3 DNA sequence: TGCAGTGCTATCGCCCGGGACCGGGGTCTTGGTGAGCAGTTCTTC.

This clonotype appeared many times. J is TRBJ1-5 and V is TRBV5-1; 10 bases agree with TRBD1. Germline CDR1 reads SGHRS; CDR2 reads YFSETQ. After removal of 3 bases from V and 3 bases from J, the junction contained 3 bases not matched to a gene. CDR3 length equals 15 residues. CDR3 amino acids: CASSSGQGINQPQHF. DNA of the CDR3: TGCGCCAGCAGCTCGGGACAGGGGATCAATCAGCCCCAGCATTTT.

The chain links TRBV3-1 to TRBJ2-2; 10 nucleotides line up with TRBD2. V shed 10 bases and J 2 bases; nucleotides not matched to a gene: 13. The CDR3 totals 17 residues. Germline CDR1 LGHDT, CDR2 YNNKEL (reference sequence). The CDR3 is CATTKLLAGVNTGELFF. CDR3 DNA: TGTGCCACCACCAAACTGCTAGCGGGAGTTAACACCGGGGAGCTGTTTTTT.

The chain uses TRBV7-9 and TRBJ2-7; D not certain. Trimming removed 1 base at V and 2 bases at J, with 9 bases between. The germline V gene has CDR1 SEHNR and CDR2 FQNEAQ (reference sequence). The CDR3 has 14 amino acids. Written as DNA, the CDR3 is TGTGCCAGCAGCTTAGTCGGGTCGCCCTACGAGCAGTACTTC. Amino acid sequence: CASSLVGSPYEQYF.

This clonotype appeared a few times. This chain connects TRBV5-1 to TRBJ1-4; possibly TRBD1 for D (5 bases). Germline loops: CDR1 SGHRS, CDR2 YFSETQ. The CDR3 has 14 residues. V lost 4 bases and J lost 4, with 11 bases in between. The CDR3 is CASSRGTDNEKLFF. The CDR3 nucleotides read TGCGCCAGCAGCCGGGGGACTGATAATGAAAAACTGTTTTTT.

This chain connects TRBV11-3 to TRBJ2-5; 8 nucleotides match TRBD1. V lost 3 bases, J lost 1 base, and 7 bases stayed unmatched. CDR1 and CDR2 from the germline V gene are SGHNT and YENEEA. This CDR3 is 16 amino acids long. CDR3 loop: CASSLGGQVPQETQYF. CDR3 nucleotides: TGTGCCAGCAGCTTGGGGGGACAGGTGCCCCAAGAGACCCAGTACTTC. Full variable domain (outside the CDR3, taken from reference TRBV11-3 and TRBJ2-5): EAGVVQSPRYKIIEKKQPVAFWCNPISGHNTLYWYLQNLGQGPELLIRYENEEAVDDSQLPKDRFSAERLKGVDSTLKIQPAELGDSAVYLCASSLGGQVPQETQYFGPGTRLLVL.

This clonotype was observed a handful of times. This sequence joins TRBV24-1 and TRBJ2-1; TRBD2 matches 7 bases. The CDR3 is made up of 15 amino acids. CDR1 is KGHDR, CDR2 SFDVKD, per germline. With V trimmed by 1 base and J by 10 bases, 9 bases remained unmatched. CDR3 bases: TGTGCCACCAGTGATTTTCGGACTAGTTCTTGGGAGCAGTTCTTC. Translation gives CATSDFRTSSWEQFF.

Ten or more counts support this clonotype. CDR3 residues: CSVEKSGGVSYNEQFF. Written as DNA, the CDR3 is TGCAGCGTTGAAAAGTCAGGGGGTGTCTCCTACAATGAGCAGTTCTTC. The chain joins TRBV29-1 to TRBJ2-1, with 7 bases lining up with TRBD1. J lost 0 bases, V lost 2 bases, and 7 bases had no gene match. Germline V gene sequence: CDR1 SQVTM, CDR2 ANQGSEA. CDR3 size: 16 residues.

For this clonotype: Germline and junction disagree at one end, which may indicate a read error. J is TRBJ2-7 and V is TRBV2; D remains ambiguous. Germline V gene sequence: CDR1 SNHLY, CDR2 FYNNEI. This CDR3 spans 13 amino acids. The CDR3 nucleotides are TGTGCCAGCAGTGATCGGCCTAGAACGAGGCAGCACTTC. The encoded protein is CASSDRPRTRQHF.

This clonotype turned up a few times. The chain employs TRBV18 and TRBJ2-1, with TRBD1 identical over 9 bases. V was pared by 6 bases and J by 2 bases, with 11 bases of the junction left unmatched. The CDR3 length is 17 residues. CDR1 is KGHSH, CDR2 LQKENI, per germline. The CDR3 nucleotides are TGTGCCAGCTCTAGGACAGGGGCCGCTTCGACCTACAATGAGCAGTTCTTC. The encoded protein is CASSRTGAASTYNEQFF. The full variable domain, rest sourced from reference TRBV18 and TRBJ2-1, is NAGVMQNPRHLVRRRGQEARLRCSPMKGHSHVYWYRQLPEEGLKFMVYLQKENIIDESGMPKERFSAEFPKEGPSILRIQQVVRGDSAAYFCASSRTGAASTYNEQFFGPGTRLTVL.

The rearrangement links TRBV6-5 to TRBJ2-1; TRBD1 might be the D (6 bases). The CDR3 length is 11 residues. With 4 bases removed from V and 12 bases from J, the gap between germline ends came to 10 bases. Germline V gene lookup returns CDR1 MNHEY and CDR2 SVGAGI. This CDR3 reads CASSSSGVQFF. CDR3 coding DNA: TGTGCCAGCAGTTCCTCAGGGGTGCAGTTCTTC.

The chain is built from TRBV29-1 and TRBJ2-1, with D possibly TRBD2 on 6 matching bases. The germline CDR1 and CDR2 sequences are SQVTM and ANQGSEA. This CDR3 contains 14 residues. V was trimmed by 8 bases and J by 5 bases, leaving 19 bases between them. CDR3 sequence (DNA): TGCAGCCCTCACGAGGCTAGCGAAGACAATGAGCAGTTCTTC. It yields the protein CSPHEASEDNEQFF.

The chain combines TRBV3-1 with TRBJ2-1; D possibly corresponds to TRBD1 (5 bases). Germline V gives CDR1 LGHDT, CDR2 YNNKEL (reference sequence). The CDR3 consists of 14 residues. V lost 5 bases and J 5 bases, leaving 13 bases between the germline ends. The CDR3 sequence: CASSERLQDNEQFF. For the CDR3, the DNA is TGTGCCAGCAGCGAAAGATTACAGGACAATGAGCAGTTCTTC.

Many counts were recorded for this clonotype. The rearrangement uses TRBV7-9 and TRBJ2-5, with D unclear. The CDR3 has 15 residues. V lost 4 bases and J lost 1, with 13 bases in between. CDR1 SEHNR and CDR2 FQNEAQ come from the germline V gene (reference sequence). The CDR3 region is CASSSQLFTQETQYF. The DNA of the CDR3 is TGTGCCAGCAGCTCCCAACTTTTTACCCAAGAGACCCAGTACTTC.